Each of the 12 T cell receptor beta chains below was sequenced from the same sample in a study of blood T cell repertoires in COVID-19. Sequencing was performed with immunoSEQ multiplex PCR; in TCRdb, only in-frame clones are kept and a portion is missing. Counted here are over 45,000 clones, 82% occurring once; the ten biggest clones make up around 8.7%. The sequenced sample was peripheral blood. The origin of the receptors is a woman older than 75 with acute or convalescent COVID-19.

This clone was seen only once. CDR3 coding DNA: TGTGCCAGCAGCTTAGCGGGGGGTAGGCACAATGAGCAGTTCTTC. Translation: CASSLAGGRHNEQFF. The J gene is TRBJ2-1, the V gene TRBV11-3; 7 nucleotides match TRBD2. CDR3 length equals 15 residues. V trimming: 1 base; J trimming: 5 bases; junction bases outside the gene matches: 5. CDR1 SGHNT and CDR2 YENEEA come from the germline V gene.

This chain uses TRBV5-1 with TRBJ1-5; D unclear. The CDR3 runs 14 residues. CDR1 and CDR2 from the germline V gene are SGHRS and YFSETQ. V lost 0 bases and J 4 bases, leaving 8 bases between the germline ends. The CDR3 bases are TGCGCCAGCAGCTTGGGGCTCGAAAATCAGCCCCAGCATTTT. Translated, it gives CASSLGLENQPQHF. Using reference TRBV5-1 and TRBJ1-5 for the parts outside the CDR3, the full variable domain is KAGVTQTPRYLIKTRGQQVTLSCSPISGHRSVSWYQQTPGQGLQFLFEYFSETQRNKGNFPGRFSGRQFSNSRSEMNVSTLELGDSALYLCASSLGLENQPQHFGDGTRLSIL.

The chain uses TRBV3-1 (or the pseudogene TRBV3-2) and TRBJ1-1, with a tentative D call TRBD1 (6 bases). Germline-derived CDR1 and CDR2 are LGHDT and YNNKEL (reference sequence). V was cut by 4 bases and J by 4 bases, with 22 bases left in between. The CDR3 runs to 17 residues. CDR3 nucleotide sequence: TGTGCCAGCAGCCGGTACTCCAGGGGACCTGGGCCCACTGAAGCTTTCTTT. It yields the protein CASSRYSRGPGPTEAFF.

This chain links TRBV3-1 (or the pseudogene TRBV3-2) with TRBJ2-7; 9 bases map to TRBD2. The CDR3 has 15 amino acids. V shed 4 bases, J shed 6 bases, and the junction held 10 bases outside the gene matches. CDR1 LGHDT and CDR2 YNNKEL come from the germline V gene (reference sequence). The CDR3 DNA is TGTGCCAGCAGCCCTCGCGGGTGGCGGGGGGGCGAGCAGTACTTC. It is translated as CASSPRGWRGGEQYF.

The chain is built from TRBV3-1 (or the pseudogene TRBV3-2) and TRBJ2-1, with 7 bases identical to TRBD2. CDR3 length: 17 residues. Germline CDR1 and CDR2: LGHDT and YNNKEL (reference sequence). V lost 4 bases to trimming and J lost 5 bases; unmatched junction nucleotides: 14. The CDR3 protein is CASSPRFSGFSDNEQFF. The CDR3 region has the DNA TGTGCCAGCAGCCCTCGTTTTAGCGGGTTTAGCGACAATGAGCAGTTCTTC.

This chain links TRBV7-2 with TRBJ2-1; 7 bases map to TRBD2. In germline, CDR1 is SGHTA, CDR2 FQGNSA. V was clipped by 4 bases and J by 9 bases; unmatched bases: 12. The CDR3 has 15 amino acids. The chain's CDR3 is CASSSRLAGEGEQFF. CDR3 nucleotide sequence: TGTGCCAGCAGCTCCCGACTAGCTGGGGAGGGTGAGCAGTTCTTC.

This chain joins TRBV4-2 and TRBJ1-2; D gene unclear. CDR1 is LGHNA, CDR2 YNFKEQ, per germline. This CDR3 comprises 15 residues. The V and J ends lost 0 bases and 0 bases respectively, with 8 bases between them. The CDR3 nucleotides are TGTGCCAGCAGCCAAGAGGCGGGTACTAACTATGGCTACACCTTC. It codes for CASSQEAGTNYGYTF.

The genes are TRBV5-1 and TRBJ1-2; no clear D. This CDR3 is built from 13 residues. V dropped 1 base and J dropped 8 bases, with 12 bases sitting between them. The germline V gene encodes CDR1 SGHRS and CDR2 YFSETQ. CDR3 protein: CASSLTEGGGYTF. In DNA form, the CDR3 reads TGCGCCAGCAGCTTGACCGAAGGAGGAGGCTACACCTTC.

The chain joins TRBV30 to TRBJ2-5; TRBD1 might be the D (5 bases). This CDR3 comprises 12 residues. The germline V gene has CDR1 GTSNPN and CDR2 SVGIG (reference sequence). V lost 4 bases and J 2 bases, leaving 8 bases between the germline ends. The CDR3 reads CAWKGRQETQYF. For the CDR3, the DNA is TGTGCCTGGAAGGGGCGTCAAGAGACCCAGTACTTC. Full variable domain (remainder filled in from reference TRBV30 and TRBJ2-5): SQTIHQWPATLVQPVGSPLSLECTVEGTSNPNLYWYRQAAGRGLQLLFYSVGIGQISSEVPQNLSASRPQDRQFILSSKKLLLSDSGFYLCAWKGRQETQYFGPGTRLLVL.

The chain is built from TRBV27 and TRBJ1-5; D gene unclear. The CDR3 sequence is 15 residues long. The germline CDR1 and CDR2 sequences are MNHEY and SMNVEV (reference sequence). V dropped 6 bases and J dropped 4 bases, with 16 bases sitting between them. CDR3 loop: CASSPVGGWNQPQHF. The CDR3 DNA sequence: TGTGCCAGCAGCCCGGTCGGAGGGTGGAATCAGCCCCAGCATTTT.

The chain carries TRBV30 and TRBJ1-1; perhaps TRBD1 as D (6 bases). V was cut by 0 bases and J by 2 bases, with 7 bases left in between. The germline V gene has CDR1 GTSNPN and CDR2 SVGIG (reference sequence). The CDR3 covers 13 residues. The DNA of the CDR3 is TGTGCCTGGAGTGTACAGGGAAACACTGAAGCTTTCTTT. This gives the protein CAWSVQGNTEAFF.

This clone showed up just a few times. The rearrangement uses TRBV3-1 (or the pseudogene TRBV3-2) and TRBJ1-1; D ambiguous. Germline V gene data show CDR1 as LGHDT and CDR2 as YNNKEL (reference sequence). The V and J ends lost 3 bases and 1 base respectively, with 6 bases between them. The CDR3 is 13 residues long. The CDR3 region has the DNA TGTGCCAGCAGCCAGGGCCCGAACACTGAAGCTTTCTTT. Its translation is CASSQGPNTEAFF.